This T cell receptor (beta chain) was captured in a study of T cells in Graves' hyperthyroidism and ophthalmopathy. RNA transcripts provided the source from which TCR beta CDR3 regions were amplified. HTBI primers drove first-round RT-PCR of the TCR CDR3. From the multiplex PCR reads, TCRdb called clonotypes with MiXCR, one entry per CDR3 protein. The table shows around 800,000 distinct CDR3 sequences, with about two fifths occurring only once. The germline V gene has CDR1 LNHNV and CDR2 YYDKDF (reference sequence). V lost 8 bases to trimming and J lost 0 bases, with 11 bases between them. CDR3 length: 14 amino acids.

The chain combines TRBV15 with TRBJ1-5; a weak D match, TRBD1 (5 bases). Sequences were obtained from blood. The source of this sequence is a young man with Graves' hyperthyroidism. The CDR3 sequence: CATGSGGSNQPQHF. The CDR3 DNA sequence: TGTGCCACCGGTAGCGGGGGTAGCAATCAGCCCCAGCATTTT. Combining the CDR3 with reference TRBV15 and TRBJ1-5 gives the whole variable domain DAMVIQNPRYQVTQFGKPVTLSCSQTLNHNVMYWYQQKSSQAPKLLFHYYDKDFNNEADTPDNFQSRRPNTSFCFLDIRSPGLGDTAMYLCATGSGGSNQPQHFGDGTRLSIL.